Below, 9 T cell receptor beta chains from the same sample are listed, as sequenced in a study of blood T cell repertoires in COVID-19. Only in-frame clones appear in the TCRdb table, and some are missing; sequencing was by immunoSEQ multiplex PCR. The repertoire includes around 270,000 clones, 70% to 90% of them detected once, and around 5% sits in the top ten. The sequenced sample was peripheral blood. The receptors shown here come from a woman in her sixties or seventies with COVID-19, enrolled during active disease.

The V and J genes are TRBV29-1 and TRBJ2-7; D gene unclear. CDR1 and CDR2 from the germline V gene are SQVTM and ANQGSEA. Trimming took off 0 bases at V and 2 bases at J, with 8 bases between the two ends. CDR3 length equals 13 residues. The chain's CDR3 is CSVEEDKPYEQYF. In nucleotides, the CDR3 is TGCAGCGTTGAAGAAGACAAGCCCTACGAGCAGTACTTC.

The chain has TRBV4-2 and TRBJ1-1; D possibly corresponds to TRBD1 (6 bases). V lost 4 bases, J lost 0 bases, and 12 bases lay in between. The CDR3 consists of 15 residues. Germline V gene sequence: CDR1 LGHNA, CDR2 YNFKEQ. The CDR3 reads CASSPTRDMNTEAFF. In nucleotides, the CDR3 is TGTGCCAGCAGCCCGACCCGGGACATGAACACTGAAGCTTTCTTT.

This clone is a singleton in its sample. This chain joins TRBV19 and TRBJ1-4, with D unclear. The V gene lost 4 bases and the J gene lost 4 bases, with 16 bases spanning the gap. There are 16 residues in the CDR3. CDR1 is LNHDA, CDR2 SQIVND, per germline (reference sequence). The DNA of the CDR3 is TGTGCCAGTAGTAAGAGGGATTCACACGGTAATGAAAAACTGTTTTTT. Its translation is CASSKRDSHGNEKLFF.

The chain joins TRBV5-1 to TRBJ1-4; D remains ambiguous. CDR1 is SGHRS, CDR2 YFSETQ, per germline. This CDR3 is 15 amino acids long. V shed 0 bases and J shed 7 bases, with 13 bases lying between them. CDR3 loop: CASSLGPGFPEKLFF. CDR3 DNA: TGCGCCAGCAGCTTGGGCCCGGGATTTCCTGAAAAACTGTTTTTT.

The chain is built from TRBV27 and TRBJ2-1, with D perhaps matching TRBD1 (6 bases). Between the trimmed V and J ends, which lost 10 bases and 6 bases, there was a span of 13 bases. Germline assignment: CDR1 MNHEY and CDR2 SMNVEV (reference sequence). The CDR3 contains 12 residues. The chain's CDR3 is CATADRRNEQFF. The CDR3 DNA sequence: TGTGCCACCGCGGACAGACGCAATGAGCAGTTCTTC.

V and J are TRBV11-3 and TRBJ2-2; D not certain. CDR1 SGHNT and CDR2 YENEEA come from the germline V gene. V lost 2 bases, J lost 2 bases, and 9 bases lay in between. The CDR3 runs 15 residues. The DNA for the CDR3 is TGTGCCAGCAGCTTATCGGGTGTCAACACCGGGGAGCTGTTTTTT. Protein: CASSLSGVNTGELFF.

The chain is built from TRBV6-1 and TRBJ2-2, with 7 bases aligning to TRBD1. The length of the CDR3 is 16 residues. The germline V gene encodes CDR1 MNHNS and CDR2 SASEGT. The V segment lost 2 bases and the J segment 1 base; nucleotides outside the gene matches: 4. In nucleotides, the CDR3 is TGTGCCAGCAGTGAAAAAAGGACAGGGAACACCGGGGAGCTGTTTTTT. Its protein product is CASSEKRTGNTGELFF.

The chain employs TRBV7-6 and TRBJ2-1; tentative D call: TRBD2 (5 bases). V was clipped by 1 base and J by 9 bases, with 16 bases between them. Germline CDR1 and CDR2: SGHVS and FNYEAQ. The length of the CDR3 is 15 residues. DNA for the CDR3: TGTGCCAGCAGCTTAGTGGGAGTCCCCAATCGTGAGCAGTTCTTC. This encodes CASSLVGVPNREQFF. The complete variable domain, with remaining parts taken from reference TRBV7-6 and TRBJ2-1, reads GAGVSQSPRYKVTKRGQDVALRCDPISGHVSLYWYRQALGQGPEFLTYFNYEAQQDKSGLPNDRFSAERPEGSISTLTIQRTEQRDSAMYRCASSLVGVPNREQFFGPGTRLTVL.

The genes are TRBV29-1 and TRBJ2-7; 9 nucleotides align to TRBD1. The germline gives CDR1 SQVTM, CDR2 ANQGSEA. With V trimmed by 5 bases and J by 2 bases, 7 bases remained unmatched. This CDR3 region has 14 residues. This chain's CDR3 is CSVSSGTGPYEQYF. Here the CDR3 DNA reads TGCAGCGTTAGCTCCGGGACAGGGCCCTACGAGCAGTACTTC.